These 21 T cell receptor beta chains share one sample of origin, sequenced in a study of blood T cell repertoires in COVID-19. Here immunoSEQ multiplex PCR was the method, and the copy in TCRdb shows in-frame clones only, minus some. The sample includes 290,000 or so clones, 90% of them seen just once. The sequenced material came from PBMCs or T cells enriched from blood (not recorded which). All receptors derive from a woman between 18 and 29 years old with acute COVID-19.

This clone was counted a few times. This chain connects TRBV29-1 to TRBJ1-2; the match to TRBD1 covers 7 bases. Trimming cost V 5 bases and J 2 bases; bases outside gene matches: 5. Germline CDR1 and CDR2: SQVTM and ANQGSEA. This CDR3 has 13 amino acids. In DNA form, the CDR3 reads TGCAGCGTTCGTCCAGGGGGAAACTATGGCTACACCTTC. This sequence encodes CSVRPGGNYGYTF.

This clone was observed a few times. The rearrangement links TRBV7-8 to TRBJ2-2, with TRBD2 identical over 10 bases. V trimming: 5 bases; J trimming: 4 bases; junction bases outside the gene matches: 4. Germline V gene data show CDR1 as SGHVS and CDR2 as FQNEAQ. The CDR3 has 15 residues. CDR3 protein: CASSRLAGTTGELFF. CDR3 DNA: TGTGCCAGCAGCCGACTAGCGGGTACCACCGGGGAGCTGTTTTTT.

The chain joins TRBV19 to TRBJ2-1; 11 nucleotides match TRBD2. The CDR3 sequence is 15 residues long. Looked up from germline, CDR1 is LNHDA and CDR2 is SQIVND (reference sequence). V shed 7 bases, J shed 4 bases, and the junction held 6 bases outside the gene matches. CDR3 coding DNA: TGTGCCAGTAATCCGGGACTAGCGGCATACAATGAGCAGTTCTTC. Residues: CASNPGLAAYNEQFF.

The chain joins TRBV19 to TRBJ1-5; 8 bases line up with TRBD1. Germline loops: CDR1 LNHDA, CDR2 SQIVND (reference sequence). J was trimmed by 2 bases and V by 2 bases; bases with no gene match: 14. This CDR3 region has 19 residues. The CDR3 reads CASSINNPGQGSRNQPQHF. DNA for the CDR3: TGTGCCAGTAGTATAAACAACCCAGGACAGGGTTCCCGCAATCAGCCCCAGCATTTT.

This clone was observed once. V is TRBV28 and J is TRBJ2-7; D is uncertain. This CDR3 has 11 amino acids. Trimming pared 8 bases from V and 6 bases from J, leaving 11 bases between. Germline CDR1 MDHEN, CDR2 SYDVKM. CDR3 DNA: TGTGCCAGCGCTACCCCTCTCGAGCAGTACTTC. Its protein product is CASATPLEQYF.

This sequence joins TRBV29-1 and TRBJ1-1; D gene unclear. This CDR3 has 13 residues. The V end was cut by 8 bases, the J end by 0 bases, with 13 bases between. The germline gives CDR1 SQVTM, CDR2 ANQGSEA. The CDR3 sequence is CSPSRVLNTEAFF. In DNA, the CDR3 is TGCAGCCCCTCCCGGGTGCTGAACACTGAAGCTTTCTTT.

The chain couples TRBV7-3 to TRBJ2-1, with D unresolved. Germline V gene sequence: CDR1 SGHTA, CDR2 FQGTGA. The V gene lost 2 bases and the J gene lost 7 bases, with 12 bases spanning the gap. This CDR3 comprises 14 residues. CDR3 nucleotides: TGTGCCAGCAGCTTAGCCGCTTCGGAGAATGAGCAGTTCTTC. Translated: CASSLAASENEQFF. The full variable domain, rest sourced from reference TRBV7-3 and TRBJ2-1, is GAGVSQTPSNKVTEKGKYVELRCDPISGHTALYWYRQSLGQGPEFLIYFQGTGAADDSGLPNDRFFAVRPEGSVSTLKIQRTERGDSAVYLCASSLAASENEQFFGPGTRLTVL.

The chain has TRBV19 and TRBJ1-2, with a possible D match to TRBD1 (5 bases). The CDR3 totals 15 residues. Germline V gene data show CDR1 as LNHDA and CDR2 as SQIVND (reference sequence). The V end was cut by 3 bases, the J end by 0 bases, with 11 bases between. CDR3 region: CASSIMTVPNYGYTF. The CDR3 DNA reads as TGTGCCAGTAGTATTATGACAGTACCTAACTATGGCTACACCTTC. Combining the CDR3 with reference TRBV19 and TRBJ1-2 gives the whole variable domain DGGITQSPKYLFRKEGQNVTLSCEQNLNHDAMYWYRQDPGQGLRLIYYSQIVNDFQKGDIAEGYSVSREKKESFPLTVTSAQKNPTAFYLCASSIMTVPNYGYTFGSGTRLTVV.

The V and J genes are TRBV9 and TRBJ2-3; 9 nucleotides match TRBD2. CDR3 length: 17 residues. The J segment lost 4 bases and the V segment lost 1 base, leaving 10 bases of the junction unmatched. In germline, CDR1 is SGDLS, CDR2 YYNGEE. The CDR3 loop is CASSVRAGSGSPDTQYF. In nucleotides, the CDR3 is TGTGCCAGCAGCGTAAGGGCGGGTAGCGGGAGTCCAGATACGCAGTATTTT.

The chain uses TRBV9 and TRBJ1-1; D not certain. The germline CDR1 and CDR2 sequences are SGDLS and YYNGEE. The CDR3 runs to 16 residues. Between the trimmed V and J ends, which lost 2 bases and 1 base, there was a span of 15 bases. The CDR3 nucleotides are TGTGCCAGCAGCGTTAGAGTAGGCTCGGGGAACACTGAAGCTTTCTTT. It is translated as CASSVRVGSGNTEAFF.

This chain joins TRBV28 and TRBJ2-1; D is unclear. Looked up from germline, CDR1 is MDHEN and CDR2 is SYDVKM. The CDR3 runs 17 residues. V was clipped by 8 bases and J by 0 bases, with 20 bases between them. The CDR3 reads CASQTFQPRSSYNEQFF. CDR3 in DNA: TGTGCCAGCCAAACCTTCCAGCCCCGGAGCTCCTACAATGAGCAGTTCTTC.

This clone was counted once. The CDR3: CASSLPKTGASNEKLFF. The DNA for the CDR3 is TGTGCCAGCAGCTTACCCAAGACAGGGGCTTCTAATGAAAAACTGTTTTTT. J is TRBJ1-4 and V is TRBV7-9, with 8 bases matching TRBD1. The CDR3 loop spans 17 amino acids. In germline, CDR1 is SEHNR, CDR2 FQNEAQ (reference sequence). Trimming took 2 bases from V and 3 from J; bases not matched to a gene: 8.

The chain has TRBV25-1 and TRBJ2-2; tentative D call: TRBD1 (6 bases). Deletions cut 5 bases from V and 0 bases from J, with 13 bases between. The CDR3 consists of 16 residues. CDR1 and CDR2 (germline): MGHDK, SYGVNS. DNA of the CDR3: TGTGCCAGCAGTTCTCCCGGGACATCGAACACCGGGGAGCTGTTTTTT. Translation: CASSSPGTSNTGELFF.

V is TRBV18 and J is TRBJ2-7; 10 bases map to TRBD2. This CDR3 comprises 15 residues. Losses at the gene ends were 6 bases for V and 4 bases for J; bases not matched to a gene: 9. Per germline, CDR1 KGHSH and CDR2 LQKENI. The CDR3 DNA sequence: TGTGCCAGCTCTCCCATACTAGCGGGGCAATACGAGCAGTACTTC. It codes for CASSPILAGQYEQYF.

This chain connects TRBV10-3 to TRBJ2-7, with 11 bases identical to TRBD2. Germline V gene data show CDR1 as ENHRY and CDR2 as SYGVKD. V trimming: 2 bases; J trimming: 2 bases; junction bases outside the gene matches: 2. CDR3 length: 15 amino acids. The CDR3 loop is CAISERLAGTYEQYF. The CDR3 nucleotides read TGTGCCATCAGTGAGAGACTAGCGGGAACCTACGAGCAGTACTTC.

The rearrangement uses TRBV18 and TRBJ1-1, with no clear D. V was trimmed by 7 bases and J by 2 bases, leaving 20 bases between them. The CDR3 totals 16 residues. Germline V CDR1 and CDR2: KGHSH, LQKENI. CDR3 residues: CASLTPNAGYNTEAFF. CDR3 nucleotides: TGTGCCAGCTTAACCCCAAATGCAGGTTATAACACTGAAGCTTTCTTT.

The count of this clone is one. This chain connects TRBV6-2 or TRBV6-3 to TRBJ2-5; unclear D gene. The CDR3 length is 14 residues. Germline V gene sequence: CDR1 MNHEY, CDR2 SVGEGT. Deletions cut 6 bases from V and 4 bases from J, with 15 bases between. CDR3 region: CASSPSPPRETQYF. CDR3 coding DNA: TGTGCCAGCAGCCCGAGCCCCCCGAGAGAGACCCAGTACTTC.

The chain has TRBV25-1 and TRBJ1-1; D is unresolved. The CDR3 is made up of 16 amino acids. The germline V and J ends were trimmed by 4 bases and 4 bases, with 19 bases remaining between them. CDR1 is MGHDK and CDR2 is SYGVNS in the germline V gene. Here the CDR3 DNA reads TGTGCCAGCAGTGCTGTCCCCCGGGGTTCGCGCACTGAAGCTTTCTTT. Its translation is CASSAVPRGSRTEAFF.

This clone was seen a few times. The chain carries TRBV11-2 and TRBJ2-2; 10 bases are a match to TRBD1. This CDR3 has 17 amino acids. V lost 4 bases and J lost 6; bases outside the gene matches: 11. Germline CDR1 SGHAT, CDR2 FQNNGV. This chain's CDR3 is CASSSTGQGYGAGELFF. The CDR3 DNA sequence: TGTGCCAGCAGCTCGACGGGACAGGGGTATGGTGCCGGGGAGCTGTTTTTT.

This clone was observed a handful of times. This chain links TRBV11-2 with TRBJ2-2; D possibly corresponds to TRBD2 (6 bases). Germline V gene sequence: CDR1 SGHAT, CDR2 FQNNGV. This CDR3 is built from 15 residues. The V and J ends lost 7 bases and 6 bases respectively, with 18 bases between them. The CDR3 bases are TGTGCCAGCAAAACCGGGACCGGGGGTGCCGGGGAGCTGTTTTTT. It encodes CASKTGTGGAGELFF.

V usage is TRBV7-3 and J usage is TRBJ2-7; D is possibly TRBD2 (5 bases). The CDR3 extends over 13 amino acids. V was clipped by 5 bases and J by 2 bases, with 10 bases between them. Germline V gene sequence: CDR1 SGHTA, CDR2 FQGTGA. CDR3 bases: TGTGCCAGCAGCGAGGGCCGAACCTACGAGCAGTACTTC. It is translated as CASSEGRTYEQYF. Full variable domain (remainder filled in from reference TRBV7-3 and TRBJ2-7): GAGVSQTPSNKVTEKGKYVELRCDPISGHTALYWYRQSLGQGPEFLIYFQGTGAADDSGLPNDRFFAVRPEGSVSTLKIQRTERGDSAVYLCASSEGRTYEQYFGPGTRLTVT.